Each of the 32 T cell receptor beta chains below was sequenced from the same sample in a study of T cells after yellow fever vaccination. In TCRdb, the 5' RACE reads were re-called with MiXCR into one record per CDR3 protein. This table holds about 500,000 distinct CDR3 sequences, around a sixth found once. The material sequenced was PBMCs, taken 5 days after the first yellow fever vaccination. The origin of the receptors is a man aged 18-30 years who received the YFV17D yellow fever vaccine.

This clonotype was seen a few times. The chain uses TRBV6-2 or TRBV6-3 and TRBJ2-3; 8 positions agree with TRBD1. V shed 6 bases and J 5 bases; nucleotides not matched to a gene: 10. Germline V gene lookup returns CDR1 MNHEY and CDR2 SVGEGT. The CDR3 has 15 amino acids. Written as DNA, the CDR3 is TGTGCCAGCAGCCTCCGGGACAGGAGGGGAGATACGCAGTATTTT. It yields the protein CASSLRDRRGDTQYF.

The rearrangement joins TRBV4-1 to TRBJ1-6; D perhaps matches TRBD1 (5 bases). The germline V gene has CDR1 MGHRA and CDR2 YSYEKL. The CDR3 consists of 15 residues. Trimming took off 0 bases at V and 6 bases at J, with 9 bases between the two ends. The CDR3 loop reads CASSQDGGGNSPLHF. CDR3 in DNA: TGCGCCAGCAGCCAAGATGGTGGGGGTAATTCACCCCTCCACTTT.

This clonotype was detected a few times. The V gene is TRBV29-1, the J gene TRBJ1-2, with a possible D match to TRBD1 (5 bases). V was pared by 6 bases and J by 6 bases, with 11 bases between. Per germline, CDR1 SQVTM and CDR2 ANQGSEA. This CDR3 comprises 11 residues. In nucleotides, the CDR3 is TGCAGCGTCCGCCAGGGTCATGGCTACACCTTC. Amino acid sequence: CSVRQGHGYTF.

This clonotype was seen a few times. The chain employs TRBV19 and TRBJ2-1; D ambiguous. The length of the CDR3 is 12 residues. The V gene's germline CDR1 is LNHDA and CDR2 SQIVND (reference sequence). V lost 3 bases and J 6 bases, leaving 6 bases between the germline ends. CDR3 in amino acids: CASSIASNEQFF. The CDR3 DNA reads as TGTGCCAGTAGTATTGCGTCCAATGAGCAGTTCTTC.

The V gene is TRBV10-3, the J gene TRBJ1-4; the D is unclear. The germline CDR1 and CDR2 sequences are ENHRY and SYGVKD. The CDR3 totals 13 residues. Trimming removed 8 bases at V and 0 bases at J, with 7 bases between. The CDR3 DNA reads as TGTGCCATCGCGGCCTCAACTAATGAAAAACTGTTTTTT. Protein product: CAIAASTNEKLFF.

This chain connects TRBV6-2 or TRBV6-3 to TRBJ1-2; maybe TRBD1 (5 bases). Trimming took 6 bases from V and 8 from J, leaving 16 bases between them. The V gene's germline CDR1 is MNHEY and CDR2 SVGEGT. This CDR3 has 13 amino acids. Here the CDR3 DNA reads TGTGCCAGCAGGCATACAGCCCGGGGCGGCTACACCTTC. Its translation is CASRHTARGGYTF.

This rearrangement joins TRBV7-2 to TRBJ2-7; 8 bases map to TRBD1. V gave up 1 base and J gave up 6 bases; unmatched junction bases: 5. Germline assignment: CDR1 SGHTA and CDR2 FQGNSA. The CDR3 consists of 14 residues. CDR3 sequence reads: CASSLGQGAGEQYV. The CDR3 nucleotides read TGTGCCAGCAGCTTAGGGCAGGGGGCAGGCGAGCAGTACGTC.

J is TRBJ2-3 and V is TRBV7-2; a possible D gene is TRBD1 (6 bases). The germline gives CDR1 SGHTA, CDR2 FQGNSA. V lost 7 bases, J lost 4 bases, and 15 bases lay in between. The CDR3 length is 14 residues. CDR3 DNA sequence: TGTGCCAGCATCTGGAGCAGGGGAGCAGATACGCAGTATTTT. Its protein is CASIWSRGADTQYF. The whole variable domain, filled in from reference TRBV7-2 and TRBJ2-3, reads GAGVSQSPSNKVTEKGKDVELRCDPISGHTALYWYRQSLGQGLEFLIYFQGNSAPDKSGLPSDRFSAERTGGSVSTLTIQRTQQEDSAVYLCASIWSRGADTQYFGPGTRLTVL.

In this sample, this clonotype turned up a few times. The chain employs TRBV7-8 and TRBJ1-2; D remains ambiguous. Deletions cut 5 bases from V and 0 bases from J, with 19 bases between. CDR3 length: 17 amino acids. Germline V gives CDR1 SGHVS, CDR2 FQNEAQ. The chain's CDR3 is CASSLKWAGEANYGYTF. The CDR3 coding sequence is TGTGCCAGCAGCCTTAAGTGGGCGGGAGAAGCTAACTATGGCTACACCTTC.

The rearrangement uses TRBV20-1 and TRBJ1-1; no firm D call. Germline loops: CDR1 DFQATT, CDR2 SNEGSKA (reference sequence). V was trimmed by 2 bases and J by 0 bases, leaving 4 bases between them. CDR3 length equals 12 residues. The CDR3 protein is CSARPLNTEAFF. CDR3 DNA sequence: TGCAGTGCTAGACCCTTGAACACTGAAGCTTTCTTT.

The chain uses TRBV29-1 and TRBJ1-2, with D possibly being TRBD1 (5 bases). The CDR3 is made up of 11 amino acids. Germline-derived CDR1 and CDR2 are SQVTM and ANQGSEA. V was clipped by 4 bases and J by 7 bases, with 10 bases between them. The DNA of the CDR3 is TGCAGCGTTGTTCTGGGACCTGGCTACACCTTC. The encoded protein is CSVVLGPGYTF.

This clonotype was counted between two and nine times. The rearrangement links TRBV5-1 to TRBJ2-2, with a tentative D call TRBD2 (6 bases). This CDR3 has 19 amino acids. Per the germline V gene, CDR1 is SGHRS and CDR2 is YFSETQ. With 4 bases removed from V and 2 bases from J, the gap between germline ends came to 24 bases. CDR3 in DNA: TGCGCCAGCAGCAAGAGAGCTTTCGGAGGGGTTAGAAACACCGGGGAGCTGTTTTTT. Residues: CASSKRAFGGVRNTGELFF. The full variable domain, completed using reference TRBV5-1 and TRBJ2-2, is KAGVTQTPRYLIKTRGQQVTLSCSPISGHRSVSWYQQTPGQGLQFLFEYFSETQRNKGNFPGRFSGRQFSNSRSEMNVSTLELGDSALYLCASSKRAFGGVRNTGELFFGEGSRLTVL.

This clonotype was recorded a few times. V is TRBV4-3 and J is TRBJ2-2; perhaps TRBD2 as D (5 bases). The V gene lost 1 base and the J gene lost 4 bases, with 13 bases spanning the gap. Germline CDR1 reads LGHNA; CDR2 reads YSLEER. The CDR3 is 16 residues long. The CDR3 coding sequence is TGCGCCAGCAGCCAAGTTCGAGGGTCGTCCACCGGGGAGCTGTTTTTT. Protein: CASSQVRGSSTGELFF.

The chain uses TRBV28 and TRBJ2-2; D unclear. V lost 6 bases to trimming and J lost 9 bases, with 17 bases between them. This CDR3 has 14 amino acids. The germline V gene has CDR1 MDHEN and CDR2 SYDVKM. Written as DNA, the CDR3 is TGTGCCAGCAGCTTTGGGCATAACTGCTGGGAGCTGTTTTTT. Translation gives CASSFGHNCWELFF.

This clonotype was seen a few times. This chain connects TRBV27 to TRBJ1-2, with D possibly matching TRBD1 (6 bases). V lost 4 bases and J lost 4, with 34 bases in between. CDR3 size: 21 residues. Germline V gives CDR1 MNHEY, CDR2 SMNVEV (reference sequence). The CDR3 spells CASSSTLRRARNDRSSYGYTF. CDR3 in DNA: TGTGCCAGCAGTTCCACTCTCAGACGGGCCAGGAATGACAGGTCCAGCTATGGCTACACCTTC.

This clonotype was observed a few times. V and J are TRBV4-3 and TRBJ2-6, with D perhaps matching TRBD1 (6 bases). The CDR3 has 15 residues. With 3 bases removed from V and 6 bases from J, the gap between germline ends came to 12 bases. Germline assignment: CDR1 LGHNA and CDR2 YSLEER. The CDR3 DNA follows: TGCGCCAGCAGCCAGCGACGGGACATGGCCAACGTCCTGACTTTC. Its translation is CASSQRRDMANVLTF.

The genes are TRBV6-1 and TRBJ2-5; 7 bases agree with TRBD1. Germline-derived CDR1 and CDR2 are MNHNS and SASEGT. The CDR3 is 13 residues long. V trimming: 7 bases; J trimming: 2 bases; junction bases outside the gene matches: 4. CDR3 sequence (DNA): TGTGCCAGCACCCCGGGACAGCAAGAGACCCAGTACTTC. Translating gives CASTPGQQETQYF.

This clonotype was found a few times. The V gene is TRBV2, the J gene TRBJ1-1; no clear D gene. The germline CDR1 and CDR2 sequences are SNHLY and FYNNEI. The CDR3 length is 14 residues. Trimming stripped 8 bases from V and 4 bases from J, with 17 bases between. Written as DNA, the CDR3 is TGTGCCAGCCCAATACCGGGCCTGTCCACTGAAGCTTTCTTT. Protein sequence: CASPIPGLSTEAFF.

Only a few counts were recorded for this clonotype. This chain links TRBV15 with TRBJ1-2, with a possible D match to TRBD1 (6 bases). The CDR3 has 13 residues. The germline V gene encodes CDR1 LNHNV and CDR2 YYDKDF (reference sequence). V lost 1 base, J lost 8 bases, and 11 bases lay in between. The CDR3 sequence: CATSRGRGGGYTF. The CDR3 bases are TGTGCCACCAGCAGAGGCAGGGGTGGCGGCTACACCTTC.

The chain couples TRBV20-1 to TRBJ1-1; D is possibly TRBD1 (5 bases). Germline V gene sequence: CDR1 DFQATT, CDR2 SNEGSKA (reference sequence). This CDR3 region has 13 residues. Trimming stripped 2 bases from V and 5 bases from J, with 12 bases between. This chain's CDR3 is CSARRDWETEAFF. The CDR3 DNA is TGCAGTGCTAGAAGGGACTGGGAAACTGAAGCTTTCTTT.

The J gene is TRBJ2-5, the V gene TRBV9; D is unresolved. There are 15 residues in the CDR3. Trimming removed 0 bases at V and 1 base at J, with 10 bases between. CDR1 SGDLS and CDR2 YYNGEE come from the germline V gene. The CDR3 spells CASSVEGVLQETQYF. The CDR3 DNA is TGTGCCAGCAGCGTAGAAGGCGTCCTCCAAGAGACCCAGTACTTC.

The sample holds many counts of this clonotype. CDR3 sequence: CASSRENTGELFF. The CDR3 DNA is TGTGCCAGCAGTCGGGAGAACACCGGGGAGCTGTTTTTT. This rearrangement joins TRBV2 to TRBJ2-2; possibly TRBD2 for D (5 bases). The V end lost 5 bases, the J end lost 1 base, and 5 bases lay between the germline ends. Germline loops: CDR1 SNHLY, CDR2 FYNNEI. This CDR3 is built from 13 residues.

This chain connects TRBV25-1 to TRBJ2-7; TRBD1 agrees at 9 bases. The CDR3 is 15 amino acids. The germline V gene encodes CDR1 MGHDK and CDR2 SYGVNS. After removal of 6 bases from V and 7 bases from J, the junction contained 13 bases not matched to a gene. CDR3 DNA: TGTGCCAGCAGCCCCGGGACAGGGCCTTCGGGGGAGCAGTACTTC. It encodes CASSPGTGPSGEQYF.

This clonotype has just a few counts. V usage is TRBV19 and J usage is TRBJ1-1, with 7 bases aligning to TRBD1. Germline V gene data show CDR1 as LNHDA and CDR2 as SQIVND (reference sequence). The length of the CDR3 is 15 residues. V shed 3 bases and J 1 base; nucleotides not matched to a gene: 5. DNA for the CDR3: TGTGCCAGTAGTATTTTGACAGGGACGAACACTGAAGCTTTCTTT. Residues: CASSILTGTNTEAFF. Filled out from reference TRBV19 and TRBJ1-1, the complete variable domain reads DGGITQSPKYLFRKEGQNVTLSCEQNLNHDAMYWYRQDPGQGLRLIYYSQIVNDFQKGDIAEGYSVSREKKESFPLTVTSAQKNPTAFYLCASSILTGTNTEAFFGQGTRLTVV.

The rearrangement uses TRBV7-9 and TRBJ2-3; 7 nucleotides match TRBD1. V dropped 5 bases and J dropped 4; count of bases not matched to a gene: 9. CDR1 and CDR2 from the germline V gene are SEHNR and FQNEAQ (reference sequence). The CDR3 extends over 15 amino acids. The CDR3 DNA reads TGTGCCAGCAGCCCAAGGGGGCGCATGGCAGATACGCAGTATTTT. As protein: CASSPRGRMADTQYF.

This sequence joins TRBV7-2 and TRBJ2-1; TRBD2 aligns across 8 bases. J lost 9 bases, V lost 3 bases, and 16 bases had no gene match. Per germline, CDR1 SGHTA and CDR2 FQGNSA. The CDR3 extends over 17 amino acids. The CDR3 region is CASSFLTARGGNGEQFF. The CDR3 DNA sequence: TGTGCCAGCAGCTTCCTGACGGCACGGGGGGGCAATGGTGAGCAGTTCTTC. The complete variable domain, with remaining parts taken from reference TRBV7-2 and TRBJ2-1, reads GAGVSQSPSNKVTEKGKDVELRCDPISGHTALYWYRQSLGQGLEFLIYFQGNSAPDKSGLPSDRFSAERTGGSVSTLTIQRTQQEDSAVYLCASSFLTARGGNGEQFFGPGTRLTVL.

The V and J genes are TRBV6-5 and TRBJ1-1, with 11 bases aligning to TRBD1. The CDR3 is made up of 16 amino acids. With V trimmed by 0 bases and J by 1 base, 1 base remained unmatched. Germline V CDR1 and CDR2: MNHEY, SVGAGI. The CDR3 sequence is CASSYSDRGPNTEAFF. As DNA, the CDR3 is TGTGCCAGCAGTTACTCGGACAGGGGGCCGAACACTGAAGCTTTCTTT.

This clonotype was found a few times. CDR3 in amino acids: CASSTGTGGGDTQYF. DNA of the CDR3: TGTGCCAGCAGCACAGGGACAGGGGGAGGAGATACGCAGTATTTT. The chain recombines TRBV7-2 with TRBJ2-3; 11 positions agree with TRBD1. Germline values: CDR1 SGHTA, CDR2 FQGNSA. The V gene end was trimmed by 5 bases and the J gene end by 5 bases; junction bases not matched to a gene: 6. CDR3 length: 15 amino acids. Full variable domain (outside the CDR3, taken from reference TRBV7-2 and TRBJ2-3): GAGVSQSPSNKVTEKGKDVELRCDPISGHTALYWYRQSLGQGLEFLIYFQGNSAPDKSGLPSDRFSAERTGGSVSTLTIQRTQQEDSAVYLCASSTGTGGGDTQYFGPGTRLTVL.

This clonotype has a handful of counts. The rearrangement joins TRBV11-2 to TRBJ2-3; D gene unclear. The V gene lost 5 bases and the J gene lost 2 bases, with 11 bases spanning the gap. The germline gives CDR1 SGHAT, CDR2 FQNNGV. The CDR3 totals 14 residues. CDR3 region: CASSPILPTDTQYF. The CDR3, as DNA: TGTGCCAGCAGCCCAATACTGCCCACAGATACGCAGTATTTT.

This clonotype has just a few counts. The genes are TRBV5-6 and TRBJ2-5; D is ambiguous. CDR1 is SGHDT, CDR2 YYEEEE, per germline. The V end was cut by 1 base, the J end by 2 bases, with 3 bases between. The CDR3 has 12 residues. The CDR3 coding sequence is TGTGCCAGCAGCTTGTTGCAAGAGACCCAGTACTTC. It yields the protein CASSLLQETQYF.

The genes are TRBV9 and TRBJ1-1; no definite D call. The germline gives CDR1 SGDLS, CDR2 YYNGEE. The CDR3 loop spans 16 amino acids. V dropped 4 bases and J dropped 1 base, with 17 bases sitting between them. The CDR3 coding sequence is TGTGCCAGCAGCCCCCAGGTTGGACTAAGGAACACTGAAGCTTTCTTT. This encodes CASSPQVGLRNTEAFF.

This clonotype was observed a handful of times. The chain is built from TRBV2 and TRBJ1-4, with D unclear. CDR3 size: 15 residues. CDR1 SNHLY and CDR2 FYNNEI come from the germline V gene. Between the trimmed V and J ends, which lost 2 bases and 7 bases, there was a span of 14 bases. CDR3 sequence: CASSENKGSGEKLFF. CDR3 in DNA: TGTGCCAGCAGTGAAAATAAGGGTTCTGGTGAAAAACTGTTTTTT.